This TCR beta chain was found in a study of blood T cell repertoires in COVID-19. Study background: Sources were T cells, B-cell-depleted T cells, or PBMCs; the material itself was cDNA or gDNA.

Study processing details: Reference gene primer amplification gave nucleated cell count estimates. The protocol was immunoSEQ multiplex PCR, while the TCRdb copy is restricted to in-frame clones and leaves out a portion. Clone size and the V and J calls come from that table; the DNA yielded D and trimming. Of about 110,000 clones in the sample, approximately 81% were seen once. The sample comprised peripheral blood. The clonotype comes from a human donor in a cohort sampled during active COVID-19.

The CDR3, as DNA: TGCGCCAGCAGCCAAGATCACAGGGGCTGGGACACTGAAGCTTTCTTT. Encoded protein: CASSQDHRGWDTEAFF. The genes are TRBV4-3 and TRBJ1-1; the match to TRBD1 covers 7 bases. The V gene's germline CDR1 is LGHNA and CDR2 YSLEER. This CDR3 region has 16 residues. With V trimmed by 0 bases and J by 3 bases, 7 bases remained unmatched.